Each of the 19 T cell receptor beta chains below was sequenced from the same sample in a study of T cell changes during pregnancy in multiple sclerosis. Profiled with immunoSEQ multiplex PCR; TCRdb holds only in-frame clones, not every one. The sample records 50,000 to 70,000 clones, roughly nine tenths being singletons. Sequenced here: peripheral blood, sampled in the third trimester of pregnancy. These receptors were obtained from a female donor in good health, enrolled as a control in a pregnancy study.

The chain links TRBV7-9 to TRBJ2-7; 10 bases match TRBD2. Germline V gene data show CDR1 as SEHNR and CDR2 as FQNEAQ (reference sequence). V was clipped by 4 bases and J by 3 bases; unmatched bases: 3. This CDR3 comprises 14 residues. CDR3 nucleotides: TGTGCCAGCAGCTCTAGCGGGAGTCTCTACGAGCAGTACTTC. This sequence encodes CASSSSGSLYEQYF.

This chain uses TRBV11-2 with TRBJ2-3; TRBD2 might be the D (6 bases). This CDR3 region has 16 residues. Trimming left V 2 bases short and J 3 bases short, with 15 bases between. The germline V gene encodes CDR1 SGHAT and CDR2 FQNNGV. CDR3 DNA sequence: TGTGCCAGCAGCTTACCCCTGACTAGTCCTACAGATACGCAGTATTTT. Protein product: CASSLPLTSPTDTQYF.

The chain is built from TRBV2 and TRBJ1-2; no reliable D call. Germline-derived CDR1 and CDR2 are SNHLY and FYNNEI. The CDR3 has 15 amino acids. Trimming removed 4 bases at V and 0 bases at J, with 12 bases between. The CDR3 sequence is CASSGTQDANYGYTF. The CDR3 DNA follows: TGTGCCAGCAGTGGGACTCAGGATGCTAACTATGGCTACACCTTC.

The chain has TRBV29-1 and TRBJ1-1, with 8 bases aligning to TRBD1. V gave up 7 bases and J gave up 1 base; unmatched junction bases: 17. From germline, CDR1 is SQVTM and CDR2 ANQGSEA. This CDR3 region has 17 residues. The CDR3 loop is CSAGGSGQGLPNTEAFF. For the CDR3, the DNA is TGCAGCGCCGGGGGGTCTGGACAGGGTTTACCGAACACTGAAGCTTTCTTT.

This chain connects TRBV28 to TRBJ2-3; D gene uncertain. Germline V gene data show CDR1 as MDHEN and CDR2 as SYDVKM. The CDR3 covers 12 residues. Trimming took off 3 bases at V and 5 bases at J, with 6 bases between the two ends. The CDR3, as DNA: TGTGCCAGCAGTTTGAACAGAGATACGCAGTATTTT. It specifies CASSLNRDTQYF. The variable domain in full, with the rest retrieved from reference TRBV28 and TRBJ2-3, is DVKVTQSSRYLVKRTGEKVFLECVQDMDHENMFWYRQDPGLGLRLIYFSYDVKMKEKGDIPEGYSVSREKKERFSLILESASTNQTSMYLCASSLNRDTQYFGPGTRLTVL.

This chain joins TRBV2 and TRBJ2-1; the match to TRBD2 covers 7 bases. V trimming: 5 bases; J trimming: 4 bases; junction bases outside the gene matches: 8. The germline V gene has CDR1 SNHLY and CDR2 FYNNEI. The length of the CDR3 is 15 residues. CDR3 coding DNA: TGTGCCAGCAGTACCACCAGCGGGGAGTACAATGAGCAGTTCTTC. Translation: CASSTTSGEYNEQFF.

The rearrangement uses TRBV7-2 and TRBJ2-7, with a possible D match to TRBD2 (6 bases). Per germline, CDR1 SGHTA and CDR2 FQGNSA. V lost 1 base, J lost 2 bases, and 9 bases lay in between. The CDR3 has 14 amino acids. The CDR3 spells CASSLEEGTYEQYF. The DNA for the CDR3 is TGTGCCAGCAGCTTAGAGGAGGGTACCTACGAGCAGTACTTC.

This chain connects TRBV14 to TRBJ1-6; D gene ambiguous. This CDR3 is 13 amino acids long. Per the germline V gene, CDR1 is SGHDN and CDR2 is FVKESK. Between the trimmed V and J ends, which lost 0 bases and 11 bases, there was a span of 8 bases. Here the CDR3 reads CASSQDGLAPLHF. The CDR3 nucleotides read TGTGCCAGCAGCCAAGATGGACTTGCACCCCTCCACTTT.

The chain joins TRBV29-1 to TRBJ2-3; D ambiguous. Germline CDR1 is SQVTM and CDR2 is ANQGSEA. V was clipped by 4 bases and J by 3 bases, with 8 bases between them. The CDR3 consists of 12 residues. The CDR3 loop reads CSVGQMTDTQYF. The CDR3 DNA reads TGCAGCGTTGGGCAGATGACAGATACGCAGTATTTT.

The chain joins TRBV2 to TRBJ1-2; 9 positions agree with TRBD1. The CDR3 is 15 amino acids. Germline V gives CDR1 SNHLY, CDR2 FYNNEI. V shed 5 bases and J 5 bases; nucleotides not matched to a gene: 9. The CDR3 DNA sequence: TGTGCCAGCAGTCGGGACAGGGCCCTACGGTATGGCTACACCTTC. Its translation is CASSRDRALRYGYTF.

In this sample, this clone turned up a few times. The chain employs TRBV11-2 and TRBJ2-7, with D possibly being TRBD1 (5 bases). The CDR3 has 14 residues. Germline V lookup: CDR1 SGHAT, CDR2 FQNNGV. V was trimmed by 5 bases and J by 1 base, leaving 12 bases between them. CDR3 in DNA: TGTGCCAGCAGCCTCGGACATACTTCCTACGAGCAGTACTTC. Protein sequence: CASSLGHTSYEQYF.

This chain links TRBV9 with TRBJ2-1, with 10 bases aligning to TRBD2. The germline CDR1 and CDR2 sequences are SGDLS and YYNGEE. The CDR3 sequence is 16 residues long. J was trimmed by 6 bases and V by 0 bases; bases with no gene match: 6. CDR3 sequence: CASSVDLAGVFNEQFF. As DNA, the CDR3 is TGTGCCAGCAGCGTAGACCTAGCGGGAGTCTTCAATGAGCAGTTCTTC.

The chain recombines TRBV16 with TRBJ1-5; D is perhaps TRBD1 (6 bases). This CDR3 has 13 residues. The V end lost 4 bases, the J end lost 2 bases, and 6 bases lay between the germline ends. Germline V gives CDR1 KGHSY, CDR2 FQNENV. The CDR3: CASSRQGNQPQHF. The CDR3 DNA follows: TGTGCCAGCAGCCGACAGGGCAATCAGCCCCAGCATTTT.

V is TRBV9 and J is TRBJ2-1, with D unresolved. The germline V gene has CDR1 SGDLS and CDR2 YYNGEE. The CDR3 has 13 amino acids. V was clipped by 0 bases and J by 12 bases, with 13 bases between them. CDR3 coding DNA: TGTGCCAGCAGCGTAGCTCTAGATCTCTCGCAGTTCTTC. Translated: CASSVALDLSQFF.

The gene calls are TRBV19 and TRBJ1-1, with D perhaps matching TRBD1 (5 bases). This CDR3 region has 15 residues. V was clipped by 7 bases and J by 5 bases, with 20 bases between them. Germline V CDR1 and CDR2: LNHDA, SQIVND (reference sequence). This chain's CDR3 is CASTRRDGLRTEAFF. DNA for the CDR3: TGTGCCAGTACGCGGCGGGACGGTCTGCGAACTGAAGCTTTCTTT.

The chain links TRBV7-2 to TRBJ2-1; 12 bases agree with TRBD2. Germline V gene sequence: CDR1 SGHTA, CDR2 FQGNSA. Germline trimming cut 5 bases from V and 9 bases from J; bases unmatched to any gene: 14. The CDR3 runs 17 residues. CDR3 region: CASSRRLAGVGSGEQFF. The CDR3 DNA reads as TGTGCCAGCAGCCGACGACTAGCGGGAGTGGGGAGCGGTGAGCAGTTCTTC. The full variable domain, completed using reference TRBV7-2 and TRBJ2-1, is GAGVSQSPSNKVTEKGKDVELRCDPISGHTALYWYRQSLGQGLEFLIYFQGNSAPDKSGLPSDRFSAERTGGSVSTLTIQRTQQEDSAVYLCASSRRLAGVGSGEQFFGPGTRLTVL.

The chain links TRBV6-6 to TRBJ2-7; 14 bases line up with TRBD2. CDR3 length: 13 residues. The junction had 2 bases not matched to a gene; V was cut back by 6 bases and J by 7 bases. Germline V gives CDR1 MNHNY, CDR2 SVGAGI (reference sequence). This CDR3 reads CASSGTSGSEQYF. CDR3 in DNA: TGTGCCAGCAGCGGGACTAGCGGGAGTGAGCAGTACTTC.

The chain couples TRBV5-6 to TRBJ1-1; TRBD1 might be the D (6 bases). The CDR3 is 16 residues long. The V gene's germline CDR1 is SGHDT and CDR2 YYEEEE. V was trimmed by 0 bases and J by 1 base, leaving 13 bases between them. CDR3 in DNA: TGTGCCAGCAGCTTGGGCAGGGGTCGGGGGAACACTGAAGCTTTCTTT. Translation gives CASSLGRGRGNTEAFF.

V gene TRBV6-1 combines with J gene TRBJ1-5, with 7 bases aligning to TRBD1. Germline V gives CDR1 MNHNS, CDR2 SASEGT. With 4 bases clipped from V and 2 bases from J, the junction kept 5 bases outside the gene matches. The CDR3 loop spans 15 amino acids. The CDR3 bases are TGTGCCAGCAGTGGACAGGGAAAGGGCAATCAGCCCCAGCATTTT. Its protein product is CASSGQGKGNQPQHF.